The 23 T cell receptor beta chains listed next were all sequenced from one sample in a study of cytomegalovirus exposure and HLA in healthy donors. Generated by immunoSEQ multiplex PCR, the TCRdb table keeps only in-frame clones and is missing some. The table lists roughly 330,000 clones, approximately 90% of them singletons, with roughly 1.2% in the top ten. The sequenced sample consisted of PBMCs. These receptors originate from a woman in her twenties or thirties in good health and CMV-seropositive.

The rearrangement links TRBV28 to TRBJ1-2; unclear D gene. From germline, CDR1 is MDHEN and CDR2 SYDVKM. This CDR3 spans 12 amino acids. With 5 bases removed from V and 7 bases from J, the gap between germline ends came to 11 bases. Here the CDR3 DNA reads TGTGCCAGCAGTCCACACCCCGTTGGCTACACCTTC. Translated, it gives CASSPHPVGYTF.

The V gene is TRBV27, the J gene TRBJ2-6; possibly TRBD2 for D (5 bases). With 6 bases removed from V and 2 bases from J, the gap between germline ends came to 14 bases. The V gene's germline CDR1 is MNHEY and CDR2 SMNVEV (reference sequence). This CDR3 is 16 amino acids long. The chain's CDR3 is CASRRGTSTGANVLTF. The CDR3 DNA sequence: TGTGCCAGCAGACGAGGCACTAGTACTGGGGCCAACGTCCTGACTTTC.

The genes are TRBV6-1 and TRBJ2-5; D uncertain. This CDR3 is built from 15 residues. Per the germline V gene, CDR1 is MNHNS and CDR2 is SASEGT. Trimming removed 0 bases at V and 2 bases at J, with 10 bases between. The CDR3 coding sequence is TGTGCCAGCAGTGAAGCAGGGATGGTACAAGAGACCCAGTACTTC. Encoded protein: CASSEAGMVQETQYF.

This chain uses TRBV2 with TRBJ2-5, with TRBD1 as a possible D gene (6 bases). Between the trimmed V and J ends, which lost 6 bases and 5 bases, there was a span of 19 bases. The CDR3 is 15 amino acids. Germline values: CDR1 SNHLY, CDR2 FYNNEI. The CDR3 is CASRRQVNARETQYF. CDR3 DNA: TGTGCCAGCAGGAGACAGGTGAACGCCCGGGAGACCCAGTACTTC.

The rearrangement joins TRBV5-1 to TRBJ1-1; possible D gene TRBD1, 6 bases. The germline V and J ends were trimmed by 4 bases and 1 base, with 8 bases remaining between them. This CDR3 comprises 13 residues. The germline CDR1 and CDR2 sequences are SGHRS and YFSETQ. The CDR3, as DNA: TGCGCCAGCAGCGACAGGCCGAACACTGAAGCTTTCTTT. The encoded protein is CASSDRPNTEAFF.

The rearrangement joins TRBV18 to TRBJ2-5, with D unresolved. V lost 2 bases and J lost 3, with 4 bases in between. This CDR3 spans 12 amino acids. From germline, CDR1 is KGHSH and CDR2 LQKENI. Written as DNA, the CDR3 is TGTGCCAGCTCACCAGGGGAAGAGACCCAGTACTTC. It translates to CASSPGEETQYF.

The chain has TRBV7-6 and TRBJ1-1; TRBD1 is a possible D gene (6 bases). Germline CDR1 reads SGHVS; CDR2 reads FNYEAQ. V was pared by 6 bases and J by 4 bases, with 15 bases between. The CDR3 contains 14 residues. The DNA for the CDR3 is TGTGCCAGCAGTCACTCACAGGGCCCCACTGAAGCTTTCTTT. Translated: CASSHSQGPTEAFF.

As DNA, the CDR3 is TGTGCCAGCAGGCCGAGGTTGGCCTATGGCTACACCTTC. Its protein is CASRPRLAYGYTF. The rearrangement links TRBV2 to TRBJ1-2; D is unclear. V shed 6 bases and J shed 4 bases, with 12 bases lying between them. CDR1 and CDR2 (germline): SNHLY, FYNNEI. CDR3 length: 13 amino acids.

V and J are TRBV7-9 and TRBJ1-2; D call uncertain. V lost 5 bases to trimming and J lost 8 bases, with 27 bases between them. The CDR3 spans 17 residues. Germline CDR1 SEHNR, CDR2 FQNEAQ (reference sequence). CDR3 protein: CASSAHIVADPAEGYTF. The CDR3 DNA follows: TGTGCCAGCAGCGCCCACATTGTAGCAGATCCGGCGGAGGGCTACACCTTC.

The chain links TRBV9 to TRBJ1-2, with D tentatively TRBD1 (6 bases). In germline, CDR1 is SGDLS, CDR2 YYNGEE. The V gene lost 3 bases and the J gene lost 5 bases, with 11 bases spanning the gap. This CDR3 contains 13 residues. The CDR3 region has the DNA TGTGCCAGCAGCGCGCGCAGGGGTTATGGCTACACCTTC. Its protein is CASSARRGYGYTF.

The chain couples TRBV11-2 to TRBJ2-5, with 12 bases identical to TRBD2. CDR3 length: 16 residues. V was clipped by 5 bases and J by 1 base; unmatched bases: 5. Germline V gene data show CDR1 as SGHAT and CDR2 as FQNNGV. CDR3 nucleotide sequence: TGTGCCAGCAGCCCCGGACTAGCGGGGATCCAAGAGACCCAGTACTTC. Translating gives CASSPGLAGIQETQYF.

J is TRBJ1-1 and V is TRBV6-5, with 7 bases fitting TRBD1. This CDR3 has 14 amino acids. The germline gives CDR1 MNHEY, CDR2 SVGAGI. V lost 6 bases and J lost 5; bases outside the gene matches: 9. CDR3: CASSHRGGGTEAFF. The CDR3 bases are TGTGCCAGCAGCCACAGGGGAGGTGGGACTGAAGCTTTCTTT.

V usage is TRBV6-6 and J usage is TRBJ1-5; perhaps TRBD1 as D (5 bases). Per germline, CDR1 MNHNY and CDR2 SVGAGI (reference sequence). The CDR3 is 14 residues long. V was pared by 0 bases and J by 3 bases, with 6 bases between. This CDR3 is CASSYSDNNQPQHF. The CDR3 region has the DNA TGTGCCAGCAGTTACTCGGACAACAATCAGCCCCAGCATTTT.

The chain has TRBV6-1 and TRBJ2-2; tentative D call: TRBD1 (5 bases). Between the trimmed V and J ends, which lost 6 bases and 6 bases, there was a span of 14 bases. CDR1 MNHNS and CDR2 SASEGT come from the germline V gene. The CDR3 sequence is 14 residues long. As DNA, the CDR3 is TGTGCCAGCAGACCCCCTTCAGGGCCCGGGGAGCTGTTTTTT. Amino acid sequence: CASRPPSGPGELFF.

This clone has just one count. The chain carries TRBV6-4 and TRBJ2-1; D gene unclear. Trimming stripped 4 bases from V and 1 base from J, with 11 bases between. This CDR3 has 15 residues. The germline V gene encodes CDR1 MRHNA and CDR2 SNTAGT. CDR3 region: CASSVISSSYNEQFF. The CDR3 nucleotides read TGTGCCAGCAGTGTAATTAGCAGTTCCTACAATGAGCAGTTCTTC.

CDR3 sequence (DNA): TGTGCCAGCAGTACGAACAATGAGCAGTTCTTC. Translated, it gives CASSTNNEQFF. The chain combines TRBV6-1 with TRBJ2-1; D not certain. Per the germline V gene, CDR1 is MNHNS and CDR2 is SASEGT. V was trimmed by 5 bases and J by 5 bases, leaving 4 bases between them. The CDR3 totals 11 residues.

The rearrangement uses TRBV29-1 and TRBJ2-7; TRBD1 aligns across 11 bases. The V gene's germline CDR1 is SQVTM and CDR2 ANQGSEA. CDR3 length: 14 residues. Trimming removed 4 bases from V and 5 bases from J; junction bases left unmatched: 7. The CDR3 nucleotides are TGCAGCGTTGTTACCGGGACAGGGGGACACGAGCAGTACTTC. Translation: CSVVTGTGGHEQYF.

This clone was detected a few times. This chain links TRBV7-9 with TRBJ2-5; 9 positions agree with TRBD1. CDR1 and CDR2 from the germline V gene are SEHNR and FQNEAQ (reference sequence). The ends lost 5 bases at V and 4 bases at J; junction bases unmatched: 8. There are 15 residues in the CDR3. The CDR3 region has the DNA TGTGCCAGCAGCGTCCGGACAGGGGTCGCAGAGACCCAGTACTTC. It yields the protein CASSVRTGVAETQYF.

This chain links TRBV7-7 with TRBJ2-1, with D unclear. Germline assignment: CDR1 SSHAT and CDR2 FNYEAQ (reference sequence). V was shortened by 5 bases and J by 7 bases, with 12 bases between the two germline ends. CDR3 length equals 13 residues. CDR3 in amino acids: CASSPLAGNEQFF. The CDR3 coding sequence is TGTGCCAGCAGCCCCCTGGCCGGGAATGAGCAGTTCTTC.

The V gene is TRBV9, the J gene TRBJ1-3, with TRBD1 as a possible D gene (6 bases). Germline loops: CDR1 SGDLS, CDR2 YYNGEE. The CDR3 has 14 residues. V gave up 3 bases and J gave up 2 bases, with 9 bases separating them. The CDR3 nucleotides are TGTGCCAGCAGCGCCGCAGGGGCTGGAAACACCATATATTTT. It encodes CASSAAGAGNTIYF.

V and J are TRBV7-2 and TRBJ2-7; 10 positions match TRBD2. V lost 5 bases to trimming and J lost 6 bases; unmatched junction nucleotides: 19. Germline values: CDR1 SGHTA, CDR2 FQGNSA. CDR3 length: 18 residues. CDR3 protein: CASSKLAGIPSTPLEQYF. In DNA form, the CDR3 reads TGTGCCAGCAGCAAACTAGCGGGGATACCGTCAACCCCTCTCGAGCAGTACTTC.

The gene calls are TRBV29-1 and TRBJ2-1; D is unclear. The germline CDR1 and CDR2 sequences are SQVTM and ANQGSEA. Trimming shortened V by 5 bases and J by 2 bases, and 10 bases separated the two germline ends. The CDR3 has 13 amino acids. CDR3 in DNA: TGCAGCGTTCATTCGGGCGCCTACAATGAGCAGTTCTTC. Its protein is CSVHSGAYNEQFF.

The CDR3 loop reads CAWSVELAGGIGYTF. CDR3 nucleotide sequence: TGTGCCTGGAGTGTAGAACTAGCAGGGGGTATTGGCTACACCTTC. This chain connects TRBV30 to TRBJ1-2; 7 positions match TRBD1. This CDR3 spans 15 amino acids. V was clipped by 0 bases and J by 7 bases; unmatched bases: 11. Per germline, CDR1 GTSNPN and CDR2 SVGIG (reference sequence). Filled out from reference TRBV30 and TRBJ1-2, the complete variable domain reads SQTIHQWPATLVQPVGSPLSLECTVEGTSNPNLYWYRQAAGRGLQLLFYSVGIGQISSEVPQNLSASRPQDRQFILSSKKLLLSDSGFYLCAWSVELAGGIGYTFGSGTRLTVV.